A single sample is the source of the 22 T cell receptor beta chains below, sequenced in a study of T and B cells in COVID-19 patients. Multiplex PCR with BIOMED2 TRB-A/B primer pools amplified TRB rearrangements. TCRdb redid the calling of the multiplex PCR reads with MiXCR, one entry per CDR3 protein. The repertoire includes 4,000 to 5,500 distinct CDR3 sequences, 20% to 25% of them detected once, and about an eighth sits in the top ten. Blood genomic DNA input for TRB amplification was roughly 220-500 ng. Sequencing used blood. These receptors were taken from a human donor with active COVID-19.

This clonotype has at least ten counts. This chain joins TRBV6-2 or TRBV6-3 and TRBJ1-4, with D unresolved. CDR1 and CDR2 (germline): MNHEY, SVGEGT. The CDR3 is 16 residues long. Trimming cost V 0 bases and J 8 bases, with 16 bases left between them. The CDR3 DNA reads TGTGCCAGCAGTTACTCTCGTCAATCGAGCCGCGAAAAACTGTTTTTT. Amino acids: CASSYSRQSSREKLFF.

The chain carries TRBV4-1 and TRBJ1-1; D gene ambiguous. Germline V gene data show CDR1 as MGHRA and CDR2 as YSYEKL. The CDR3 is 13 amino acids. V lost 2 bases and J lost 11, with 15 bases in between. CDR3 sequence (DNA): TGCGCCAGCAGCCAACCTCAGACCCGCGGGGCTTTCTTT. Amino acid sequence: CASSQPQTRGAFF.

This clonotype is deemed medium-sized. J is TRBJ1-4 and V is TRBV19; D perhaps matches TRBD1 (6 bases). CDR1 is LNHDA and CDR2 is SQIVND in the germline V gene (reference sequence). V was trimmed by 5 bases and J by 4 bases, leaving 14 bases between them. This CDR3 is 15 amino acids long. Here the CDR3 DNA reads TGTGCCAGTAGTCCTATGGACAGCCTTAATGAAAAACTGTTTTTT. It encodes CASSPMDSLNEKLFF.

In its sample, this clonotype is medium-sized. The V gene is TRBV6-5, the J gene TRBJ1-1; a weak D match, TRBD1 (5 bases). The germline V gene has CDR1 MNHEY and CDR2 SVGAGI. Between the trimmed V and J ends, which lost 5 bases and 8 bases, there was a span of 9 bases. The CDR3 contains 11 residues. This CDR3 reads CASSLWTEAFF. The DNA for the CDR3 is TGTGCCAGCAGTCTCTGGACAGAAGCTTTCTTT.

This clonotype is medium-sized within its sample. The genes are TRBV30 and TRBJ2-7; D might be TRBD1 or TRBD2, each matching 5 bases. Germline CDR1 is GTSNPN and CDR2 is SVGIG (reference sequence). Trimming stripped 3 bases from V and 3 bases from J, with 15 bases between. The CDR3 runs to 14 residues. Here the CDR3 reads CAWSRRDHIYEQYF. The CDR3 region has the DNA TGTGCCTGGAGCCGAAGGGACCATATCTACGAGCAGTACTTC.

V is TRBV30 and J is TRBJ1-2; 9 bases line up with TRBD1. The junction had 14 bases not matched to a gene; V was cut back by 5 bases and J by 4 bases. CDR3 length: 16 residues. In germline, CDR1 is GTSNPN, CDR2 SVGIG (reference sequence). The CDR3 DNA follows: TGTGCCTGGGGGGGACAGGGAACCAAGACGGGCTATGGCTACACCTTC. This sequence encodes CAWGGQGTKTGYGYTF.

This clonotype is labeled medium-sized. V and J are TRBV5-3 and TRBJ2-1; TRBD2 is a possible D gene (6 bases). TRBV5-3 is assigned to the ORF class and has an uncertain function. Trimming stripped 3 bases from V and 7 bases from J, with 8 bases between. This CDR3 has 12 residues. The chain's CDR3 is CARSCGGNEQFF. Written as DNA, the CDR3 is TGTGCCAGAAGCTGTGGGGGGAATGAGCAGTTCTTC.

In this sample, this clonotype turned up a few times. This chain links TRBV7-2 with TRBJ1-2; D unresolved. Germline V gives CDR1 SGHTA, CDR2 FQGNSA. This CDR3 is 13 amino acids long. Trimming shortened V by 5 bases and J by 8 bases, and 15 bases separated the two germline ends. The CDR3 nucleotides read TGTGCCAGCAGCCCTACCGGCCCGGCGGGCTACACCTTC. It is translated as CASSPTGPAGYTF.

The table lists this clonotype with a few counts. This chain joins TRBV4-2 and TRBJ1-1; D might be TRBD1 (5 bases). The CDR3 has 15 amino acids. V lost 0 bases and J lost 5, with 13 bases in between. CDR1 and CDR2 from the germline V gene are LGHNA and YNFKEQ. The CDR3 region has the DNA TGTGCCAGCAGCCAAGAAGGAGGACGGGGGACTGAAGCTTTCTTT. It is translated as CASSQEGGRGTEAFF.

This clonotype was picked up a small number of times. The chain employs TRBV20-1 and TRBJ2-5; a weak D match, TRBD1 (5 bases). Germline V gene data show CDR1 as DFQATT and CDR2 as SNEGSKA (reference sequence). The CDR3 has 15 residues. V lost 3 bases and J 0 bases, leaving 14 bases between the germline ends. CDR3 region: CSARGTDKYQETQYF. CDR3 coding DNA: TGCAGTGCTAGGGGTACGGACAAGTACCAAGAGACCCAGTACTTC.

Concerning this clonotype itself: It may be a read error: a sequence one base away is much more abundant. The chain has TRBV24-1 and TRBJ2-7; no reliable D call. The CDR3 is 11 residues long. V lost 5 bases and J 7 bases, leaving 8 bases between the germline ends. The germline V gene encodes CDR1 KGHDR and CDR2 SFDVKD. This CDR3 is CATSVRHEQYF. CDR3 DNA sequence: TGTGCCACCAGTGTCCGGCATGAGCAGTACTTC.

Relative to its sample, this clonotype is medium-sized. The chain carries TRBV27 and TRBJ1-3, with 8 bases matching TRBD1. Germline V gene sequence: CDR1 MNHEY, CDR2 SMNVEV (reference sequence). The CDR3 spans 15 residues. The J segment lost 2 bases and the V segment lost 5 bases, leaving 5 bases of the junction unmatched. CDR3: CASSPGTGTGNTIYF. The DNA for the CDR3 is TGTGCCAGCAGTCCCGGGACAGGAACTGGAAACACCATATATTTT.

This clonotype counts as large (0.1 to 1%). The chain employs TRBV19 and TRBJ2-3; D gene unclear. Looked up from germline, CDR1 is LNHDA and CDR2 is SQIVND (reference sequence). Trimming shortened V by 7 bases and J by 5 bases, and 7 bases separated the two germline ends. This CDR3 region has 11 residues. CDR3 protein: CASTNIDTQYF. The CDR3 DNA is TGTGCCAGTACCAACATAGATACGCAGTATTTT.

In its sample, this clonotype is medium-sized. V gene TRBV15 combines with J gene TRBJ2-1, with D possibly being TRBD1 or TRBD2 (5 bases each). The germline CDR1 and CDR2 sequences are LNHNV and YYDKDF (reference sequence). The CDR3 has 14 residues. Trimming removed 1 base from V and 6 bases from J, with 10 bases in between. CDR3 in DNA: TGTGCCACCAGCAGAGGGGGGACGGTCAATGAGCAGTTCTTC. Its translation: CATSRGGTVNEQFF.

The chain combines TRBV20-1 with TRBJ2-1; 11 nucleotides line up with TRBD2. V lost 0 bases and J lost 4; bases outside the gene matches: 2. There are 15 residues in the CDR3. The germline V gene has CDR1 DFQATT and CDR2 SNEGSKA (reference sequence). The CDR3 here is CSARDPSGGYNEQFF. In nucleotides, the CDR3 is TGCAGTGCTAGAGATCCTAGCGGGGGGTACAATGAGCAGTTCTTC.

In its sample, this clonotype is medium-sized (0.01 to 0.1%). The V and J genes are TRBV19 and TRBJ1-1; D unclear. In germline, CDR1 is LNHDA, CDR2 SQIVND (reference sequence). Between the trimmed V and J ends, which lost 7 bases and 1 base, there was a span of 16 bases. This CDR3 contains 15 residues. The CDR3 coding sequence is TGTGCCAGTATGGGCAGCTACCTTTCGAACACTGAAGCTTTCTTT. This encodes CASMGSYLSNTEAFF.

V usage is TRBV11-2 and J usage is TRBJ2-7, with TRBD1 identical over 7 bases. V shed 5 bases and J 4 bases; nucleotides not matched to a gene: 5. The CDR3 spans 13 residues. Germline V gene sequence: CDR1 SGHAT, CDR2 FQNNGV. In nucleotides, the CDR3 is TGTGCCAGCAGCATCGGACAGGCGTACGAGCAGTACTTC. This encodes CASSIGQAYEQYF.

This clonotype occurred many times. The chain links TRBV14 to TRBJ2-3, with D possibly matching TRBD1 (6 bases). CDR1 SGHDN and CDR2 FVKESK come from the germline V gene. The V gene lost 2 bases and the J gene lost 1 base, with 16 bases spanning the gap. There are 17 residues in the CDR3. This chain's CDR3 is CASSQYSEGVGTDTQYF. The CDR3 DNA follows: TGTGCCAGCAGCCAATACTCCGAGGGGGTCGGCACAGATACGCAGTATTTT.

In DNA form, the CDR3 reads TGTGCCTGGAGACTACTTGCCGGGACAGAGGGCTACACCTTC. It yields the protein CAWRLLAGTEGYTF. This rearrangement joins TRBV30 to TRBJ1-2; 7 nucleotides align to TRBD1. V trimming: 3 bases; J trimming: 8 bases; junction bases outside the gene matches: 12. The CDR3 extends over 14 amino acids. Germline lookup yields CDR1 GTSNPN and CDR2 SVGIG (reference sequence).

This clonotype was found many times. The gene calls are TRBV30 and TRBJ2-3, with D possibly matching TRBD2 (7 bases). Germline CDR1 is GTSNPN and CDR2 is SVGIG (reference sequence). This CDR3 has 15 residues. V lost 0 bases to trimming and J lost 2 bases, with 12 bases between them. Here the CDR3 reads CAWSVRGAFTDTQYF. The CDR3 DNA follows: TGTGCCTGGAGTGTACGGGGGGCGTTCACAGATACGCAGTATTTT.

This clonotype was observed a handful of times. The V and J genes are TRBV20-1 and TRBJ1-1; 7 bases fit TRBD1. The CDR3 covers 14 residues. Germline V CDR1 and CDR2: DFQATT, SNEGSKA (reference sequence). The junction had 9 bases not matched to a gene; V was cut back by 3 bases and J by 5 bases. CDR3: CSARGDRDWTEAFF. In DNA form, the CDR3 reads TGCAGTGCTAGGGGCGACAGGGATTGGACTGAAGCTTTCTTT.

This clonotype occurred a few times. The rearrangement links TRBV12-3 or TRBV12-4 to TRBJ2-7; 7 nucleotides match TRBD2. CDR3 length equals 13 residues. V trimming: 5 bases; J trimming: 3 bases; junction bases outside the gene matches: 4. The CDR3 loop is CASSQGGVYEQYF. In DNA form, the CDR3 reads TGTGCCAGCAGTCAGGGAGGGGTCTACGAGCAGTACTTC.